This T cell receptor (beta chain) was profiled in a study of metastatic and nonmetastatic thyroid tumors. The overall study: For malignant and benign thyroid patients, tumor or nodule tissue and blood were the sources whose repertoires were compared. Findings and caveats of the study: Reportedly, malignant thyroid tumors had significantly higher TCR beta diversity than benign nodules, in blood and tumor.

TCRdb reassembled clones from the PCR reads with MiXCR. Here the sample spans 15,000 to 17,000 clones, roughly 25% being singletons. This clone is medium-sized (0.01 to 0.1%) by share. Its antigen is unknown. Thyroid surgery was preceded by no treatment in any patient. V shed 3 bases, J shed 5 bases, and the junction held 9 bases outside the gene matches. The CDR3 length is 18 residues. Germline CDR1 reads KGHSH; CDR2 reads LQKENI. The specimen sequenced was tumor tissue. The chain has TRBV18 and TRBJ2-2; 13 bases align to TRBD2. The receptor was isolated from a female donor with papillary thyroid cancer or a benign thyroid nodule (not recorded which). Some clones in this sample may be carry-over from other donors' samples. CDR3 region: CASSPPLAGGPRTGELFF. The CDR3, as DNA: TGTGCCAGCTCACCGCCACTAGCGGGAGGGCCGCGAACCGGGGAGCTGTTTTTT.